This TCR beta chain derives from a study of blood T cell repertoires in COVID-19. Generated by immunoSEQ multiplex PCR, the TCRdb table keeps only in-frame clones and is missing some. The sample has around 150,000 clones, roughly 90% seen once. Germline CDR1 and CDR2: LNHDA and SQIVND (reference sequence). The CDR3 is 16 amino acids. Between the trimmed V and J ends, which lost 6 bases and 0 bases, there was a span of 12 bases. The sequence was collected from a man younger than 40 with COVID-19, enrolled during active disease. Sequenced input: peripheral blood. This chain joins TRBV19 and TRBJ1-6; no clear D. Written as DNA, the CDR3 is TGTGCCAGTAGCTGGGATGGGAGCTCCTATAATTCACCCCTCCACTTT. This translates into CASSWDGSSYNSPLHF. Complete variable domain (other parts from reference TRBV19 and TRBJ1-6): DGGITQSPKYLFRKEGQNVTLSCEQNLNHDAMYWYRQDPGQGLRLIYYSQIVNDFQKGDIAEGYSVSREKKESFPLTVTSAQKNPTAFYLCASSWDGSSYNSPLHFGNGTRLTVT.